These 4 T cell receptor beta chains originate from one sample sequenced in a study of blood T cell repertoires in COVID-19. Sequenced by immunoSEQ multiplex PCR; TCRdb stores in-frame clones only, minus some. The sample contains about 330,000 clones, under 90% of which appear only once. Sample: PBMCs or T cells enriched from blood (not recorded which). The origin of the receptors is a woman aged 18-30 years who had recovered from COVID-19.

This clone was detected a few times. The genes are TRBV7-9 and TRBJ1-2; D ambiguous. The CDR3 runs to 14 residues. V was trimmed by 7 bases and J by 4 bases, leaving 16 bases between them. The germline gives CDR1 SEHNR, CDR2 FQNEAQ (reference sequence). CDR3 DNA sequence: TGTGCCAGCACCCCTCCCTATCCGGTCTATGGCTACACCTTC. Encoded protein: CASTPPYPVYGYTF.

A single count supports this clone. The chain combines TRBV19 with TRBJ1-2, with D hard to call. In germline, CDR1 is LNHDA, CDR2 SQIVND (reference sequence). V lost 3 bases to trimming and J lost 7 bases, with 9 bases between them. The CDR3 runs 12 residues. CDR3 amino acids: CASSMSPLGYTF. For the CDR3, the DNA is TGTGCCAGTAGTATGAGCCCTCTTGGCTACACCTTC.

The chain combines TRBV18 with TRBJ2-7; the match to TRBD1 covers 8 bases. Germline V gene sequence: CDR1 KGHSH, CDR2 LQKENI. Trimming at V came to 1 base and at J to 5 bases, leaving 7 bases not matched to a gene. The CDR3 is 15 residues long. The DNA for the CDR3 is TGTGCCAGCTCACCACTAGGACAGGGAATACACGAGCAGTACTTC. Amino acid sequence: CASSPLGQGIHEQYF.

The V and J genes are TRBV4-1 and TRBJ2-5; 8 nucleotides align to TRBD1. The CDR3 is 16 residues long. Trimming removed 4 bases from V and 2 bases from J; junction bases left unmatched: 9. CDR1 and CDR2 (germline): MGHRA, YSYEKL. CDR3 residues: CASSRQGARGQETQYF. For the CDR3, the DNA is TGCGCCAGCAGCCGGCAGGGGGCGCGGGGACAAGAGACCCAGTACTTC.